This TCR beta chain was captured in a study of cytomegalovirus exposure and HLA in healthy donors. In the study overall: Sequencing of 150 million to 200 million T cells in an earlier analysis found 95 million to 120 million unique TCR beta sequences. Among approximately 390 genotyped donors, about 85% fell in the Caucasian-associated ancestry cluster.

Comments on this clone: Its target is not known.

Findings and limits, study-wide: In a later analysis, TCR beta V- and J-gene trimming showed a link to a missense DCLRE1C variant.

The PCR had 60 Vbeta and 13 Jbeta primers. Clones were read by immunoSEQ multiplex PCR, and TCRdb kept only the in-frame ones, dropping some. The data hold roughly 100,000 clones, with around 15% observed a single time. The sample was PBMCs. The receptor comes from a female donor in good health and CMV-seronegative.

CDR3 DNA: TGTGCCAGCAGTTTATTGGCGGGAAGGCCCTACAATGAGCAGTTCTTC. It is translated as CASSLLAGRPYNEQFF. The chain recombines TRBV27 with TRBJ2-1; D is perhaps TRBD2 (6 bases). CDR3 length: 16 amino acids. V was pared by 1 base and J by 2 bases, with 12 bases between. The germline gives CDR1 MNHEY, CDR2 SMNVEV (reference sequence).